This is a list of T cell receptor beta chains from one sample in a study of blood T cells in healthy people across ages. TCRdb re-called the 5' RACE reads through MiXCR, storing one row per CDR3 protein. The sample shows about 670,000 distinct CDR3 sequences, 40% to 45% of them seen only once. Sequencing used blood. These receptors all come from a man aged 80 or over in good health. Both conserved end residues are trimmed from each CDR3. Clone size is not always given. Where it is, it says once, few, many or a class for expanded clones.

v_call: TRBV6-2/TRBV6-3; clone_size: many; cdr3_aa: ASSTPSRQGGRDTQY
v_call: TRBV20-1; clone_size: NA; cdr3_aa: SASILYNGLAEDNEQF
v_call: TRBV29-1; clone_size: NA; cdr3_aa: SVEAPQGGGPPYEQY
v_call: TRBV7-8; clone_size: NA; cdr3_aa: ASSLENRGHQPQH
v_call: TRBV5-1; clone_size: few; cdr3_aa: ASSSLGQGRDTQY
v_call: TRBV14; clone_size: NA; cdr3_aa: ASSQDRARGETQY
v_call: TRBV20-1; clone_size: NA; cdr3_aa: SARDWDQYNEQF
v_call: TRBV29-1; clone_size: many; cdr3_aa: SGRDKGEQY
v_call: TRBV28; clone_size: NA; cdr3_aa: ASSLFGGGSYEQY
v_call: TRBV27; clone_size: NA; cdr3_aa: ASSRIAGGTNPNTGELF
v_call: TRBV7-8; clone_size: NA; cdr3_aa: ASSFGGLAGGKSHEQY
v_call: TRBV12-3/TRBV12-4; clone_size: many; cdr3_aa: ASSLAGTGANVLT
v_call: TRBV28; clone_size: NA; cdr3_aa: ASRIGGSHTEAF
v_call: TRBV20-1; clone_size: NA; cdr3_aa: SAGGQGLGRYGYT
v_call: TRBV30; clone_size: NA; cdr3_aa: AWGRALSTDTQY
v_call: TRBV14; clone_size: many; cdr3_aa: ASSQGQTGGETQY
v_call: TRBV10-1; clone_size: NA; cdr3_aa: ASSDGQGRYTRY
v_call: TRBV5-6; clone_size: many; cdr3_aa: ASRGTDYNEQF
v_call: TRBV7-2; clone_size: NA; cdr3_aa: ASSLVVSGIATNEKLF
v_call: TRBV28; clone_size: many; cdr3_aa: ASSFFTDTQY
v_call: TRBV15; clone_size: NA; cdr3_aa: ATSRDQGPVSEQY
v_call: TRBV5-1; clone_size: NA; cdr3_aa: ASSPGDRGGIQPQH
v_call: TRBV7-2; clone_size: NA; cdr3_aa: ASSDYARDNEQY
v_call: TRBV5-1; clone_size: NA; cdr3_aa: ASSLTGQEKLF
v_call: TRBV12-3/TRBV12-4; clone_size: few; cdr3_aa: ASSGNQGINEQY
v_call: TRBV20-1; clone_size: NA; cdr3_aa: SAKACSGPNEQY
v_call: TRBV3-1; clone_size: few; cdr3_aa: ASSQTALLAGVYNEQF
v_call: TRBV29-1; clone_size: many; cdr3_aa: SVVRNRQGDNEQF